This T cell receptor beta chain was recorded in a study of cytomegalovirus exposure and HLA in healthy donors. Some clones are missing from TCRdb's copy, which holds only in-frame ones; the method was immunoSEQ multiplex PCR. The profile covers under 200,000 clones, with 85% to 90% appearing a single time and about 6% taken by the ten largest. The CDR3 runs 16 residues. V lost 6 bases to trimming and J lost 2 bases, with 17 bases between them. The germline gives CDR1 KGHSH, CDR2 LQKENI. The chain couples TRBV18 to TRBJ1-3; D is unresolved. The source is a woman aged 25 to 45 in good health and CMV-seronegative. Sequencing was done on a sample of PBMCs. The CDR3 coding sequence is TGTGCCAGCTCCCAAGAGACACTAGGCACTGGAAACACCATATATTTT. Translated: CASSQETLGTGNTIYF.